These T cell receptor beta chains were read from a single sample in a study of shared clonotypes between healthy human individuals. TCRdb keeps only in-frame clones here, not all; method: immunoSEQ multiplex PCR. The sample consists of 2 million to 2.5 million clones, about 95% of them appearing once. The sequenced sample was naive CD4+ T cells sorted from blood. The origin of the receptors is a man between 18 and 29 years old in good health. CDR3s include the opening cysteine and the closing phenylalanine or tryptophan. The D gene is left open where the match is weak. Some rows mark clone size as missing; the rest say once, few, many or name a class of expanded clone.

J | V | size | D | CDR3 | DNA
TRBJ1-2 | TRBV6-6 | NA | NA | CASSYSSGDGYTF | TGTGCCAGCAGTTACTCGAGTGGTGACGGCTACACCTTC
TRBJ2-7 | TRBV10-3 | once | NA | CAISALATYEQYF | TGTGCCATCAGTGCTCTAGCAACCTACGAGCAGTACTTC
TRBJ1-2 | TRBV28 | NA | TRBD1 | CASSWDRAYGYTF | TGTGCCAGCAGTTGGGACAGGGCCTATGGCTACACCTTC
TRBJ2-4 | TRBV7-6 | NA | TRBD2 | CASSPGEREGQNIQYF | TGTGCCAGCAGCCCCGGGGAGCGGGAGGGCCAAAACATTCAGTACTTC
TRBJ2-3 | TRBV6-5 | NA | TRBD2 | CASSYGGRPTDTQYF | TGTGCCAGCAGTTACGGCGGGAGGCCAACAGATACGCAGTATTTT
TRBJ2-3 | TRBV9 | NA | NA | CASSRRQLASTDTQYF | TGTGCCAGCAGCCGTCGACAGCTAGCTAGCACAGATACGCAGTATTTT
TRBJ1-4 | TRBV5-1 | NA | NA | CASSLELGGTASKKLFF | TGCGCCAGCAGCTTGGAGCTGGGAGGGACGGCCTCGAAAAAACTGTTTTTT
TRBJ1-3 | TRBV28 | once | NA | CASSLTTVSGNTIYF | TGTGCCAGCAGTTTAACGACAGTTAGTGGAAACACCATATATTTT
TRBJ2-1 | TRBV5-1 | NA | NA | CASRWDWVYNEQFF | TGCGCCAGCAGATGGGACTGGGTCTACAATGAGCAGTTCTTC
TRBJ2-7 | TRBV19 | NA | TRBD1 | CASSVGQGNYEQYF | TGTGCCAGTAGTGTGGGACAGGGAAACTACGAGCAGTACTTC
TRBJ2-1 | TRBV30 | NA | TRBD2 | CAWKPGGPVAFF | TGTGCCTGGAAACCGGGGGGGCCTGTAGCGTTCTTC
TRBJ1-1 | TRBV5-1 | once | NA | CASSFGGNTEAFF | TGCGCCAGCAGCTTTGGGGGCAACACTGAAGCTTTCTTT
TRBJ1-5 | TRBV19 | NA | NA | CASQTAPTGFNQPQHF | TGTGCCAGTCAGACCGCGCCAACAGGATTCAATCAGCCCCAGCATTTT
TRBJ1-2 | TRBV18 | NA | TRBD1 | CASSPFQGDYGYTF | TGTGCCAGCTCACCATTCCAGGGGGACTATGGCTACACCTTC
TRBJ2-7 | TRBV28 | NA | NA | CASSPGKTGEQYF | TGTGCCAGCAGTCCAGGGAAGACGGGCGAGCAGTACTTC
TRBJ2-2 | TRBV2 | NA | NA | CASNTGYTGELFF | TGTGCCAGCAACACAGGCTACACCGGGGAGCTGTTTTTT
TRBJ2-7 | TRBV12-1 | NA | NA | CASSPPTVIGSSYEQYF | TGTGCCAGCAGCCCCCCCACAGTCATCGGGAGCTCCTACGAGCAGTACTTC
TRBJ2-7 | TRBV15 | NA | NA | CATSRDPSAHIGNF | TGTGCCACCAGCAGAGATCCATCTGCGCACATCGGCAACTTC
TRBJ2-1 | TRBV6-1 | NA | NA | CASRVYNEQFF | TGTGCCAGCAGGGTCTACAATGAGCAGTTCTTC
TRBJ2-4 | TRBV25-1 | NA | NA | CASSEGSSGNIQYF | TGTGCCAGCAGTGAAGGGAGTAGCGGAAACATTCAGTACTTC
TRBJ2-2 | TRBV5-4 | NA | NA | CASSSGTMNTGELFF | TGTGCCAGCAGCTCCGGGACAATGAACACCGGGGAGCTGTTTTTT
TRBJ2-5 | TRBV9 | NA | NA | CASSPRTVPETQYF | TGTGCCAGCAGCCCAAGGACAGTTCCAGAGACCCAGTACTTC
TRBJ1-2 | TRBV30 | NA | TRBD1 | CACAAGQGASGYTF | TGTGCCTGTGCCGCCGGACAGGGGGCGAGTGGCTACACCTTC
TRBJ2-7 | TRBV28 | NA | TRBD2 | CASSSLAGGLYEQYF | TGTGCCAGCAGTTCACTAGCGGGTGGACTCTACGAGCAGTACTTC
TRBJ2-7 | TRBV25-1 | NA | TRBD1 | CASSDQPRQGSYEQYF | TGTGCCAGCAGTGATCAGCCAAGACAGGGCTCCTACGAGCAGTACTTC
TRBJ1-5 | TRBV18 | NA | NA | CASSPIGEAHGIQPQHF | TGTGCCAGCTCACCGATAGGGGAGGCCCACGGGATTCAGCCCCAGCATTTT
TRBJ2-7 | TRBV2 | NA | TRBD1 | CASRHRGSYEQYF | TGTGCCAGCAGACACAGGGGCAGCTACGAGCAGTACTTC
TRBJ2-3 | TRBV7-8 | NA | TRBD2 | CASSLAGLEIDTQYF | TGTGCCAGCAGCTTAGCGGGACTAGAGATAGATACGCAGTATTTT
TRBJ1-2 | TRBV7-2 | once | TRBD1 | CASSLGDRLYGYTF | TGTGCCAGCAGCTTAGGGGACAGGTTATATGGCTACACCTTC
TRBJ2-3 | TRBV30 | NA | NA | CAWSLGFQGDTQYF | TGTGCCTGGAGTCTTGGGTTTCAGGGAGATACGCAGTATTTT
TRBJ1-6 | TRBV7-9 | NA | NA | CASSREGPGSSPLHF | TGTGCCAGCAGCCGAGAGGGACCTGGTAGTTCACCCCTCCACTTT
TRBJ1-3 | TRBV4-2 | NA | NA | CASSQGRQTSGNTIYF | TGTGCCAGCAGCCAAGGTCGCCAGACCTCTGGAAACACCATATATTTT
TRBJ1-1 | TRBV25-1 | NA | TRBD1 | CASRGGQPNTEAFF | TGTGCCAGCAGGGGGGGACAGCCGAACACTGAAGCTTTCTTT
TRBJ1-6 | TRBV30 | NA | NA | CAWSVQSNSPLHF | TGTGCCTGGAGTGTACAGAGTAATTCACCCCTCCACTTT
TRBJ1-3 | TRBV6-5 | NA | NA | CASSTGTNFGTIYF | TGTGCCAGCAGTACAGGGACAAACTTCGGGACCATATATTTT
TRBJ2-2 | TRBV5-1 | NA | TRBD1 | CASSVGPGTGGGGELFF | TGCGCCAGCAGCGTCGGACCCGGGACAGGGGGAGGCGGGGAGCTGTTTTTT
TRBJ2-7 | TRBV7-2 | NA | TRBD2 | CASSPPGLAGGLGEQYF | TGTGCCAGCAGCCCCCCTGGACTAGCGGGAGGGCTGGGCGAGCAGTACTTC
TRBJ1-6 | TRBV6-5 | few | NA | CASSYANPGLGSPLHF | TGTGCCAGCAGTTACGCGAATCCGGGTTTGGGTTCACCCCTCCACTTT
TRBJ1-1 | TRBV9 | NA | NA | CASTRYPLGADTEAFF | TGTGCCAGCACCAGATATCCCCTGGGGGCGGACACTGAAGCTTTCTTT
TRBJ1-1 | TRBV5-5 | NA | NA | CASSWGTGNTEAFF | TGTGCCAGCAGCTGGGGAACCGGGAACACTGAAGCTTTCTTT
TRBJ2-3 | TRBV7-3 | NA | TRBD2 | CASSGPSGLGDTQYF | TGTGCCAGCAGCGGGCCTAGCGGGCTGGGAGATACGCAGTATTTT
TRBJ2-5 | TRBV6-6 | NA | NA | CASSPLRVQETQYF | TGTGCCAGCAGTCCCCTTAGGGTACAAGAGACCCAGTACTTC
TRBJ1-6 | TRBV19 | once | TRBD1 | CASSQTGDNSPLHF | TGTGCCAGTAGTCAGACAGGGGATAATTCACCCCTCCACTTT
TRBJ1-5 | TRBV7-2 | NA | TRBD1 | CASSIRDSSNQPQHF | TGTGCCAGCAGCATCCGGGACAGTAGCAATCAGCCCCAGCATTTT
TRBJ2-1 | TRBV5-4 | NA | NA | CASSGGTVPYNEQFF | TGTGCCAGCAGCGGGGGGACAGTGCCCTACAATGAGCAGTTCTTC
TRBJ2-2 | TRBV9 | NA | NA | CASAVNTGELFF | TGTGCCAGCGCGGTTAACACCGGGGAGCTGTTTTTT
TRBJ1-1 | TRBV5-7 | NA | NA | CASSLVSGRVSMNTEAFF | TGTGCCAGCAGCTTGGTTTCGGGCAGGGTCAGCATGAACACTGAAGCTTTCTTT
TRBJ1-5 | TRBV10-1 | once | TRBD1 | CASSESGQGRGNQPQHF | TGCGCCAGCAGTGAGTCAGGACAGGGCAGGGGCAATCAGCCCCAGCATTTT
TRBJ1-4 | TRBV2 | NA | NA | CASRTEGPTNEKLFF | TGTGCCAGCAGGACAGAGGGCCCAACTAATGAAAAACTGTTTTTT
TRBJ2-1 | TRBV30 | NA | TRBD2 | CAWGSGRIVNEQFF | TGTGCCTGGGGGAGCGGGAGGATTGTTAATGAGCAGTTCTTC
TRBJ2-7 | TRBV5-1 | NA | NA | CASGPGGVFVEQYF | TGCGCCAGCGGTCCGGGGGGCGTCTTCGTCGAGCAGTACTTC